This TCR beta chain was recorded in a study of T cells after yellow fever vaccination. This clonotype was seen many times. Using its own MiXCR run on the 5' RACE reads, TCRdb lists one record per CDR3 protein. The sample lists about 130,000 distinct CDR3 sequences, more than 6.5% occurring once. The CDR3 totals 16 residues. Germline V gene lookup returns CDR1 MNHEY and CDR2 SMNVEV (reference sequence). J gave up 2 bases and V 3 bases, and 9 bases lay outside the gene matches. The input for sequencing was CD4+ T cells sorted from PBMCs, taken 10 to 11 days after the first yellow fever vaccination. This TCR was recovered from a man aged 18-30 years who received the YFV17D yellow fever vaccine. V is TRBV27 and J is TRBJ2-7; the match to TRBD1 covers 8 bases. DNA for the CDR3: TGTGCCAGCAGTTTCCCGCGGGGACAGGTGGCCTACGAGCAGTACGTC. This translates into CASSFPRGQVAYEQYV.